The 26 T cell receptor beta chains below all came from one sample that was sequenced in a study of control samples from healthy donors and cancer patients. The data were produced by immunoSEQ multiplex PCR, yet TCRdb's version contains in-frame clones alone and is incomplete. The sample contains roughly 130,000 clones, about nine tenths of which appear only once. The sample taken for sequencing was blood. These receptors originate from a man between 18 and 29 years old in good health.

This clone showed up just once. The chain is built from TRBV5-1 and TRBJ2-3; 9 bases map to TRBD1. The germline V gene encodes CDR1 SGHRS and CDR2 YFSETQ. The J segment lost 0 bases and the V segment lost 7 bases, leaving 3 bases of the junction unmatched. There are 14 residues in the CDR3. CDR3 loop: CASRGQGSTDTQYF. In DNA form, the CDR3 reads TGCGCCAGCCGGGGACAGGGAAGCACAGATACGCAGTATTTT.

This chain links TRBV7-2 with TRBJ1-3, with 8 nucleotides matching TRBD1. This CDR3 has 14 residues. V was clipped by 3 bases and J by 8 bases; unmatched bases: 6. Germline V gives CDR1 SGHTA, CDR2 FQGNSA. CDR3 in DNA: TGTGCCAGCAGCTTCGGACAGGGAATAGACACCATATATTTT. It is translated as CASSFGQGIDTIYF.

The chain couples TRBV7-5 to TRBJ2-1; the DNA was not compared with TRBD2, the D call given in the table. TRBV7-5 is deemed a pseudogene. The CDR3 spans 12 residues. CDR3 sequence (DNA): TGTGCCAGAACTAGCTCCTACAATGAGCAGTTCTTC. This sequence encodes CARTSSYNEQFF.

The chain joins TRBV11-3 to TRBJ1-1; 7 bases match TRBD1. CDR1 and CDR2 from the germline V gene are SGHNT and YENEEA. V gave up 5 bases and J gave up 6 bases; unmatched junction bases: 9. CDR3 length: 14 residues. The CDR3 DNA reads as TGTGCCAGCAGCCCGGGGGACAGTAGAGCTGAAGCTTTCTTT. It is translated as CASSPGDSRAEAFF.

The V gene is TRBV6-4, the J gene TRBJ2-5, with TRBD1 identical over 7 bases. Germline V gives CDR1 MRHNA, CDR2 SNTAGT. Trimming removed 3 bases from V and 4 bases from J; junction bases left unmatched: 8. This CDR3 contains 15 residues. As DNA, the CDR3 is TGTGCCAGCAGTGAATCGACAGGGACGGGAGAGACCCAGTACTTC. Residues: CASSESTGTGETQYF.

This chain uses TRBV28 with TRBJ1-1; tentatively, D is TRBD1 (6 bases). Germline V lookup: CDR1 MDHEN, CDR2 SYDVKM. The CDR3 consists of 15 residues. V dropped 5 bases and J dropped 0 bases, with 13 bases sitting between them. The CDR3 region has the DNA TGTGCCAGCAGTCCACTGACAGGCTTGAACACTGAAGCTTTCTTT. Amino acid sequence: CASSPLTGLNTEAFF.

The chain carries TRBV28 and TRBJ1-5; the match to TRBD1 covers 7 bases. The CDR3 runs to 14 residues. The J segment lost 5 bases and the V segment lost 3 bases, leaving 4 bases of the junction unmatched. Looked up from germline, CDR1 is MDHEN and CDR2 is SYDVKM. CDR3 sequence reads: CASSLGTAYQPQHF. The CDR3 nucleotides are TGTGCCAGCAGTTTGGGGACAGCATATCAGCCCCAGCATTTT. Looking up the rest from reference TRBV28 and TRBJ1-5 gives the full variable domain: DVKVTQSSRYLVKRTGEKVFLECVQDMDHENMFWYRQDPGLGLRLIYFSYDVKMKEKGDIPEGYSVSREKKERFSLILESASTNQTSMYLCASSLGTAYQPQHFGDGTRLSIL.

The V call is TRBV27, the J call TRBJ2-5, with 8 bases aligning to TRBD1. Germline trimming cut 2 bases from V and 8 bases from J; bases unmatched to any gene: 10. Germline CDR1 and CDR2: MNHEY and SMNVEV (reference sequence). The CDR3 length is 15 residues. The CDR3 DNA reads as TGTGCCAGCAGTTTAAGACAGGGGCCCGCCTTTACCCAGTACTTC. Amino acid sequence: CASSLRQGPAFTQYF.

V usage is TRBV30 and J usage is TRBJ2-1; 10 bases are a match to TRBD2. The CDR3 totals 15 residues. The J segment lost 5 bases and the V segment lost 0 bases, leaving 4 bases of the junction unmatched. Germline lookup yields CDR1 GTSNPN and CDR2 SVGIG (reference sequence). DNA of the CDR3: TGTGCCTGGAGTGTAGGGACTAGCGCTCACAATGAGCAGTTCTTC. Its protein is CAWSVGTSAHNEQFF.

The J gene is TRBJ1-1, the V gene TRBV12-3 or TRBV12-4, with 7 bases identical to TRBD1. This CDR3 is 13 amino acids long. The V and J ends lost 3 bases and 4 bases, in that order; junction bases with no gene match: 2. Here the CDR3 DNA reads TGTGCCAGCAGTTTCCGACAGGGCACTGAAGCTTTCTTT. This encodes CASSFRQGTEAFF.

The table lists this clone with a count of one. The CDR3 sequence: CASSRPLAGGIDTQYF. CDR3 bases: TGTGCCAGCAGCCGCCCCTTAGCGGGGGGAATAGATACGCAGTATTTT. The J gene is TRBJ2-3, the V gene TRBV3-1 (or the pseudogene TRBV3-2), with 10 bases aligning to TRBD2. The CDR3 is 16 amino acids. V was clipped by 4 bases and J by 5 bases; unmatched bases: 9. CDR1 and CDR2 from the germline V gene are LGHDT and YNNKEL (reference sequence).

The chain carries TRBV7-3 and TRBJ1-1; 8 bases agree with TRBD1. The germline gives CDR1 SGHTA, CDR2 FQGTGA. V lost 4 bases, J lost 0 bases, and 10 bases stayed unmatched. This CDR3 has 17 amino acids. CDR3 coding DNA: TGTGCCAGCAGCTCGACAGGGGCCGCTGGAATGAACACTGAAGCTTTCTTT. Its protein is CASSSTGAAGMNTEAFF.

This sequence joins TRBV19 and TRBJ2-1; no clear D. Trimming shortened V by 3 bases and J by 0 bases, and 3 bases separated the two germline ends. From germline, CDR1 is LNHDA and CDR2 SQIVND (reference sequence). This CDR3 contains 13 residues. CDR3 amino acids: CASSISSYNEQFF. DNA of the CDR3: TGTGCCAGTAGTATCAGCTCCTACAATGAGCAGTTCTTC.

The chain has TRBV29-1 and TRBJ2-1, with 9 bases fitting TRBD1. The germline gives CDR1 SQVTM, CDR2 ANQGSEA. Unmatched junction bases numbered 13, after V lost 0 bases and J lost 7 bases. The CDR3 covers 17 residues. The CDR3 DNA follows: TGCAGCGTTGAAGATCAAGGACAGGGGCTGGTTAGGAATGAGCAGTTCTTC. It encodes CSVEDQGQGLVRNEQFF.

The rearrangement joins TRBV7-2 to TRBJ2-1, with 11 bases that match TRBD2. The CDR3 runs 19 residues. J was trimmed by 5 bases and V by 4 bases; bases with no gene match: 16. Germline CDR1 reads SGHTA; CDR2 reads FQGNSA. CDR3 region: CASSSTYSGGAQQNNEQFF. CDR3 coding DNA: TGTGCCAGCAGCTCCACTTATAGCGGGGGGGCCCAGCAGAACAATGAGCAGTTCTTC. The full variable domain, rest sourced from reference TRBV7-2 and TRBJ2-1, is GAGVSQSPSNKVTEKGKDVELRCDPISGHTALYWYRQSLGQGLEFLIYFQGNSAPDKSGLPSDRFSAERTGGSVSTLTIQRTQQEDSAVYLCASSSTYSGGAQQNNEQFFGPGTRLTVL.

The chain uses TRBV7-2 and TRBJ1-2; possible D gene TRBD1, 5 bases. Per germline, CDR1 SGHTA and CDR2 FQGNSA. The V end was cut by 5 bases, the J end by 1 base, with 11 bases between. The CDR3 runs to 14 residues. The chain's CDR3 is CASSLGRHNYGYTF. The CDR3 DNA is TGTGCCAGCAGCCTGGGACGGCATAACTATGGCTACACCTTC.

The J gene is TRBJ2-1, the V gene TRBV19; TRBD1 might be the D (5 bases). V was trimmed by 10 bases and J by 8 bases, leaving 15 bases between them. Germline V gene lookup returns CDR1 LNHDA and CDR2 SQIVND (reference sequence). This CDR3 is 12 amino acids long. As DNA, the CDR3 is TGTGCCACCCAGGGTACGGTTGATGAGCAGTTCTTC. It yields the protein CATQGTVDEQFF.

This clone was recorded once. The chain couples TRBV24-1 to TRBJ2-3; TRBD2 might be the D (6 bases). The ends were cut back, 8 bases at V and 4 bases at J, with 12 bases in the middle. The CDR3 spans 13 residues. CDR1 KGHDR and CDR2 SFDVKD come from the germline V gene. Here the CDR3 reads CATMEGWADTQYF. The CDR3, as DNA: TGTGCCACCATGGAGGGGTGGGCAGATACGCAGTATTTT.

The chain has TRBV18 and TRBJ1-4; no clear D. The CDR3 consists of 12 residues. Trimming removed 5 bases at V and 8 bases at J, with 9 bases between. In germline, CDR1 is KGHSH, CDR2 LQKENI. In DNA form, the CDR3 reads TGTGCCAGCTCAACCGCCGCCGAAAAACTGTTTTTT. This encodes CASSTAAEKLFF.

V usage is TRBV7-9 and J usage is TRBJ1-1; perhaps TRBD1 as D (5 bases). There are 14 residues in the CDR3. The germline V and J ends were trimmed by 0 bases and 7 bases, with 12 bases remaining between them. CDR1 SEHNR and CDR2 FQNEAQ come from the germline V gene (reference sequence). As DNA, the CDR3 is TGTGCCAGCAGCTTAGCGGGGGGACGCAATGAAGCTTTCTTT. It codes for CASSLAGGRNEAFF.

The chain joins TRBV5-8 to TRBJ1-2, with 7 bases that match TRBD1. CDR1 is SGHTS and CDR2 is YDEGEE in the germline V gene. J gave up 3 bases and V 3 bases, and 5 bases lay outside the gene matches. The CDR3 runs to 14 residues. CDR3 loop: CASSWQGGDYGYTF. CDR3 coding DNA: TGTGCCAGCAGCTGGCAGGGGGGTGACTATGGCTACACCTTC. The full variable domain, its missing parts supplied by reference TRBV5-8 and TRBJ1-2, is EAGVTQSPTHLIKTRGQQATLRCSPISGHTSVYWYQQALGLGLQFLLWYDEGEERNRGNFPPRFSGRQFPNYSSELNVNALELEDSALYLCASSWQGGDYGYTFGSGTRLTVV.

The J gene is TRBJ1-2, the V gene TRBV19, with 7 bases that match TRBD1. The CDR3 extends over 15 amino acids. CDR1 is LNHDA and CDR2 is SQIVND in the germline V gene (reference sequence). V lost 1 base and J lost 5; bases outside the gene matches: 7. The CDR3 nucleotides are TGTGCCAGTAGTATAGGGATGGGACAGCCTTATGGCTACACCTTC. Translating it yields CASSIGMGQPYGYTF.

A few counts support this clone. V and J are TRBV4-3 and TRBJ2-2; TRBD2 might be the D (6 bases). The CDR3 is 16 amino acids. CDR1 LGHNA and CDR2 YSLEER come from the germline V gene. Trimming removed 4 bases from V and 5 bases from J, with 17 bases in between. CDR3 sequence (DNA): TGCGCCAGCAGCCCCGTGACTAGGCGGTGGACCGGGGAGCTGTTTTTT. It translates to CASSPVTRRWTGELFF.

The chain recombines TRBV18 with TRBJ2-5; perhaps D is TRBD1 or TRBD2 (5 bases each). Trimming took off 0 bases at V and 4 bases at J, with 9 bases between the two ends. The CDR3 spans 14 residues. The germline gives CDR1 KGHSH, CDR2 LQKENI. The CDR3 bases are TGTGCCAGCTCACCACCGGGGGTTCCAGAGACCCAGTACTTC. This codes for CASSPPGVPETQYF.

This chain joins TRBV3-1 (or the pseudogene TRBV3-2) and TRBJ2-7; no clear D. CDR1 is LGHDT and CDR2 is YNNKEL in the germline V gene (reference sequence). The CDR3 runs 14 residues. Trimming cost V 2 bases and J 6 bases, with 14 bases left between them. The CDR3 nucleotides read TGTGCCAGCAGCCAACGCGCGGAGAGAGGCGAGCAGTACGTC. Its translation: CASSQRAERGEQYV.

The V gene is TRBV10-3, the J gene TRBJ2-1, with 13 bases aligning to TRBD2. V lost 3 bases, J lost 4 bases, and 3 bases stayed unmatched. Per the germline V gene, CDR1 is ENHRY and CDR2 is SYGVKD. This CDR3 comprises 16 residues. CDR3 loop: CAISDSGLAGYNEQFF. CDR3 nucleotides: TGTGCCATCAGTGACTCGGGACTAGCGGGGTACAATGAGCAGTTCTTC.